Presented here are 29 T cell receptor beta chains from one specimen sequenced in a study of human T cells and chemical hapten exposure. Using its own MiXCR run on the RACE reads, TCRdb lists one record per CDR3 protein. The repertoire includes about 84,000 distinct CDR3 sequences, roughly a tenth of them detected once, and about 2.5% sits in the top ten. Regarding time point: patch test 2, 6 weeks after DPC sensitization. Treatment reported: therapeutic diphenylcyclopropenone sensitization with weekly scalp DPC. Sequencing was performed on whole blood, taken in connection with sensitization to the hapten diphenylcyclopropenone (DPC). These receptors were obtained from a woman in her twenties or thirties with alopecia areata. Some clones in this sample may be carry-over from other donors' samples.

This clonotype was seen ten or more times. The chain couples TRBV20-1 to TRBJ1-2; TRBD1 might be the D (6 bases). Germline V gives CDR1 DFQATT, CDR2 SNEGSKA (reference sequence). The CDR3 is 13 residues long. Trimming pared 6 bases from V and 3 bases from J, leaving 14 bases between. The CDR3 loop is CSAFDRPDYGYTF. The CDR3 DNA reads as TGCAGTGCCTTCGACAGGCCTGACTATGGCTACACCTTC.

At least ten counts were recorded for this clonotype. The CDR3 loop is CAWGGSSNEQFF. In nucleotides, the CDR3 is TGTGCCTGGGGCGGGAGCTCCAATGAGCAGTTCTTC. This chain uses TRBV30 with TRBJ2-1; TRBD2 matches at 7 bases. With V trimmed by 5 bases and J by 6 bases, 4 bases remained unmatched. This CDR3 contains 12 residues. The germline V gene has CDR1 GTSNPN and CDR2 SVGIG (reference sequence).

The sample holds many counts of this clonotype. CDR3 amino acids: CASTRGGSDTQYF. The CDR3 region has the DNA TGTGCCAGCACCCGGGGGGGCTCCGATACGCAGTATTTT. The rearrangement uses TRBV12-3 or TRBV12-4 and TRBJ2-3; 8 bases agree with TRBD2. J was trimmed by 6 bases and V by 7 bases; bases with no gene match: 6. The CDR3 totals 13 residues.

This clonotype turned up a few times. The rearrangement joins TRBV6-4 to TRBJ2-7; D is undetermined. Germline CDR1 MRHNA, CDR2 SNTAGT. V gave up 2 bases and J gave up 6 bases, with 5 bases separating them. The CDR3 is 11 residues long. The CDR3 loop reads CASSDPGEQYF. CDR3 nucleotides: TGTGCCAGCAGTGACCCCGGCGAGCAGTACTTC.

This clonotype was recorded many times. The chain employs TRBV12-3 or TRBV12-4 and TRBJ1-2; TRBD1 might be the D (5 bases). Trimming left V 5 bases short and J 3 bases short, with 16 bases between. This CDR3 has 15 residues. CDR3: CASSRGEGPHYGYTF. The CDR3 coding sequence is TGTGCCAGCAGTCGAGGGGAGGGGCCGCACTATGGCTACACCTTC.

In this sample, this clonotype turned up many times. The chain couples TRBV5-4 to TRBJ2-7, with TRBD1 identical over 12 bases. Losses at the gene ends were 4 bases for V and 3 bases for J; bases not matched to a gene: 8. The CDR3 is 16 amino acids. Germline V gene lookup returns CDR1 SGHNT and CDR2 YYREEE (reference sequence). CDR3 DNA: TGTGCCAGCAGCCCCGGAGGGACAGGGGGCGTCTACGAGCAGTACTTC. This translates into CASSPGGTGGVYEQYF.

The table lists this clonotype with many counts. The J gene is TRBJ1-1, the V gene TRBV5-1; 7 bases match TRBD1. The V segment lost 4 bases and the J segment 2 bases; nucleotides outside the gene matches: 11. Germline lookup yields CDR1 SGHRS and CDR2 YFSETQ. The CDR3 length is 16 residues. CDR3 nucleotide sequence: TGCGCCAGCAGCCCCTACATTGGACAGGTCAACACTGAAGCTTTCTTT. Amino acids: CASSPYIGQVNTEAFF.

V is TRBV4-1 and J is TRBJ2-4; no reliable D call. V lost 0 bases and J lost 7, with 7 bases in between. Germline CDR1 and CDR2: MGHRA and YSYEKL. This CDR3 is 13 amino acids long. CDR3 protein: CASSQDPGNIQYF. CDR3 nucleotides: TGCGCCAGCAGCCAAGATCCCGGGAACATTCAGTACTTC.

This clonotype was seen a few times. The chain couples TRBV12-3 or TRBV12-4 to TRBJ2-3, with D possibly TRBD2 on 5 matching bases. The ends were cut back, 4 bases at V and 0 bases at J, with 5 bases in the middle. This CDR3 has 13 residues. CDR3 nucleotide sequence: TGTGCCAGCAGTTGGACTAGCACAGATACGCAGTATTTT. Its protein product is CASSWTSTDTQYF.

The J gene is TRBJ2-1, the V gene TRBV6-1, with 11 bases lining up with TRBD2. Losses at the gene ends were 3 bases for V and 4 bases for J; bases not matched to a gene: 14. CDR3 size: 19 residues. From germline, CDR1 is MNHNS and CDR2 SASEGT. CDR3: CASSDGGTSGSILYNEQFF. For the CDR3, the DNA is TGTGCCAGCAGTGATGGTGGAACTAGCGGGAGTATACTATACAATGAGCAGTTCTTC.

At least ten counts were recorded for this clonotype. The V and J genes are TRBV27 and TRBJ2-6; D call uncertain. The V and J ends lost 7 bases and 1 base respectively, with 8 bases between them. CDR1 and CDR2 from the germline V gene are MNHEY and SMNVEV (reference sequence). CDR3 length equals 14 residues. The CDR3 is CASTRNSGANVLTF. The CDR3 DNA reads TGTGCCAGCACCCGAAATTCTGGGGCCAACGTCCTGACTTTC.

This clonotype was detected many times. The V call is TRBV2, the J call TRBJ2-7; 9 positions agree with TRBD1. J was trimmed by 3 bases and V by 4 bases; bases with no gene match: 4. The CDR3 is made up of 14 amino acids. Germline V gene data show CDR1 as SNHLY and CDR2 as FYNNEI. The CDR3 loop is CASSGGTGNYEQYF. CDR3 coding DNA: TGTGCCAGCAGTGGAGGGACAGGGAACTACGAGCAGTACTTC.

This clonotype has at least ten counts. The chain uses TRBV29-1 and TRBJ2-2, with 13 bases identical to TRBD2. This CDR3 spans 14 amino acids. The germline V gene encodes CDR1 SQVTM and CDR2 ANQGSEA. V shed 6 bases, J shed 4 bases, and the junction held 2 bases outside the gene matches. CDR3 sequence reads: CSVGLAGVTGELFF. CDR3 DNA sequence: TGCAGCGTAGGACTAGCGGGGGTCACCGGGGAGCTGTTTTTT.

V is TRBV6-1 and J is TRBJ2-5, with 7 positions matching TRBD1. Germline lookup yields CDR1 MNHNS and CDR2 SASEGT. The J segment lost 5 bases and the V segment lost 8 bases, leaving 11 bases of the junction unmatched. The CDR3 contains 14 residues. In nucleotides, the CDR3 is TGTGCCAGCGGTTCCGGGACAGTGGCGGAGACCCAGTACTTC. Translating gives CASGSGTVAETQYF.

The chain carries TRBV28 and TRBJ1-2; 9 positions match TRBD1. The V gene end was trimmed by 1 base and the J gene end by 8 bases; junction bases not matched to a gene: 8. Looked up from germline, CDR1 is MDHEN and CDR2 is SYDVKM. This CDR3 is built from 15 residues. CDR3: CASSLSLGTGRGYTF. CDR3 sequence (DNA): TGTGCCAGCAGTTTATCCCTCGGGACAGGGAGGGGCTACACCTTC.

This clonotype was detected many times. Written as DNA, the CDR3 is TGCGCCAGCAGCCAAGATCAGGGGAGCACCGGGGAGCTGTTTTTT. Translation gives CASSQDQGSTGELFF. This chain uses TRBV4-3 with TRBJ2-2; a possible D gene is TRBD1 (6 bases). Germline V gene data show CDR1 as LGHNA and CDR2 as YSLEER. The germline V and J ends were trimmed by 0 bases and 4 bases, with 9 bases remaining between them. The CDR3 is made up of 15 amino acids.

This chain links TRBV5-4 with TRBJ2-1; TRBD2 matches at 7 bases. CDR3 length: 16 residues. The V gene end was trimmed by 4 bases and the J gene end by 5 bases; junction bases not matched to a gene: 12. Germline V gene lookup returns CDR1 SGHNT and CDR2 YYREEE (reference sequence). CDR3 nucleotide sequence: TGTGCCAGCAGCCTGGGGGGGGTAGCTTCTGACAATGAGCAGTTCTTC. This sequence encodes CASSLGGVASDNEQFF. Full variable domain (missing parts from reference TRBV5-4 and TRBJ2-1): ETGVTQSPTHLIKTRGQQVTLRCSSQSGHNTVSWYQQALGQGPQFIFQYYREEENGRGNFPPRFSGLQFPNYSSELNVNALELDDSALYLCASSLGGVASDNEQFFGPGTRLTVL.

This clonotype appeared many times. The CDR3 nucleotides read TGTGCCATCAGAAGAGACAGCCTTTATGACACCGGGGAGCTGTTTTTT. Protein: CAIRRDSLYDTGELFF. The V call is TRBV10-3, the J call TRBJ2-2; a weak D match, TRBD1 (5 bases). This CDR3 spans 16 amino acids. The V end lost 6 bases, the J end lost 3 bases, and 17 bases lay between the germline ends. Germline V gene sequence: CDR1 ENHRY, CDR2 SYGVKD.

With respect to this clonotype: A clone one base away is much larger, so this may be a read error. The DNA of the CDR3 is TGTGACAGCAGTTTACCAGGGGCAGGGTACAATGAGCAGTTCTTC. It codes for CDSSLPGAGYNEQFF. The chain is built from TRBV28 and TRBJ2-1; D may be TRBD1 (6 bases). This CDR3 spans 15 amino acids. Germline CDR1 is MDHEN and CDR2 is SYDVKM.

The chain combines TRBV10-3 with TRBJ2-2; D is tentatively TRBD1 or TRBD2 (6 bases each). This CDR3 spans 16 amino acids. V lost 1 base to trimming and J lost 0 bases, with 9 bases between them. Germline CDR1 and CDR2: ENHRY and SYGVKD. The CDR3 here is CAISEWGAANTGELFF. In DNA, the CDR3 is TGTGCCATCAGTGAGTGGGGGGCCGCGAACACCGGGGAGCTGTTTTTT.

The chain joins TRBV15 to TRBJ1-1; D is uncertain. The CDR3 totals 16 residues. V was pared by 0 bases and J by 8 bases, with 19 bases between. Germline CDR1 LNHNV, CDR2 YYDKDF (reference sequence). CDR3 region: CATSREEWVGSLEAFF. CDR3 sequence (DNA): TGTGCCACCAGCAGAGAAGAGTGGGTGGGTTCTTTAGAAGCTTTCTTT.

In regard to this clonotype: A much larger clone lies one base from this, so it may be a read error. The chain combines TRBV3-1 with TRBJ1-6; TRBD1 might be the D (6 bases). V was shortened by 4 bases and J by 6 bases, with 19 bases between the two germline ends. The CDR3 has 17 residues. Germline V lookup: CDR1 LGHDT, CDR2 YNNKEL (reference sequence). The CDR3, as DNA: TGTGCCAGCAGCCGAACTCAGGACAGATACTTTAATTCACCCCTCCACTTT. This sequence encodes CASSRTQDRYFNSPLHF.

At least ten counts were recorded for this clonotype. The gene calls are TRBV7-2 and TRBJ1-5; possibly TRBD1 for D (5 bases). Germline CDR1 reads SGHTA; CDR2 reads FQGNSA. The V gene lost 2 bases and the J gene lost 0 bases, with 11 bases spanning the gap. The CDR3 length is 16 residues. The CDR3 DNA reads TGTGCCAGCAGCTTATTCGCAGGGAATAGCAATCAGCCCCAGCATTTT. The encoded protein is CASSLFAGNSNQPQHF.

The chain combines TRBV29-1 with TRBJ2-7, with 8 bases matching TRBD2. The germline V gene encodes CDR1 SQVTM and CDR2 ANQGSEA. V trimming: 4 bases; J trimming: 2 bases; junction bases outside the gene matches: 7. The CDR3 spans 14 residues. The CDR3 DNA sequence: TGCAGCGTTGTCTTCGCGGGGGGTCCCTACGAGCAGTACTTC. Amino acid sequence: CSVVFAGGPYEQYF.

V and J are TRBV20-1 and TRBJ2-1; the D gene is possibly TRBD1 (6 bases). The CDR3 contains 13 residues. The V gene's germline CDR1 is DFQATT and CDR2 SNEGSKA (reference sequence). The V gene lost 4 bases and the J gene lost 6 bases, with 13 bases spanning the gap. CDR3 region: CSAIWTVPNEQFF. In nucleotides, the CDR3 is TGCAGTGCTATATGGACAGTTCCCAATGAGCAGTTCTTC.

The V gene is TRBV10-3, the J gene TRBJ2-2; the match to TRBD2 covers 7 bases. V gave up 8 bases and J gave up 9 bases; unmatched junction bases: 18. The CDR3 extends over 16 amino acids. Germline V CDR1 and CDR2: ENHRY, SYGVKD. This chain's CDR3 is CAIRYGGAGLPRELFF. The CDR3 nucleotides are TGTGCCATCCGATACGGGGGAGCGGGACTCCCCAGGGAGCTGTTTTTT.

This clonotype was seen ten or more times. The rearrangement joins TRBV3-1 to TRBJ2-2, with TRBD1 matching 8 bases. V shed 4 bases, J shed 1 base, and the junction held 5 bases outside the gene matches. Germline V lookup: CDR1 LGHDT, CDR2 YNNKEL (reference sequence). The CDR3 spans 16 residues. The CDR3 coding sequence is TGTGCCAGCAGCCCCCCAGGACAGGGGAACACCGGGGAGCTGTTTTTT. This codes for CASSPPGQGNTGELFF.

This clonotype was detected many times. CDR3 protein: CASSLEEGLNYGYTF. In DNA, the CDR3 is TGTGCCAGCAGCTTAGAGGAGGGGTTGAACTATGGCTACACCTTC. The V call is TRBV7-9, the J call TRBJ1-2; a possible D gene is TRBD1 (5 bases). Germline lookup yields CDR1 SEHNR and CDR2 FQNEAQ (reference sequence). This CDR3 comprises 15 residues. The ends were cut back, 1 base at V and 2 bases at J, with 11 bases in the middle. Combining the CDR3 with reference TRBV7-9 and TRBJ1-2 gives the whole variable domain DTGVSQNPRHKITKRGQNVTFRCDPISEHNRLYWYRQTLGQGPEFLTYFQNEAQLEKSRLLSDRFSAERPKGSFSTLEIQRTEQGDSAMYLCASSLEEGLNYGYTFGSGTRLTVV.

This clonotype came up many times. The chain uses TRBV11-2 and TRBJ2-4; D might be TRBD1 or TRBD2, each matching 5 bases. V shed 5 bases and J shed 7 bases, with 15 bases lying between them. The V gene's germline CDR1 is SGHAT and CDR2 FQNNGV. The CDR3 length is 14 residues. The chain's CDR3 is CASSHGPEGNIQYF. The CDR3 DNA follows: TGTGCCAGCAGCCACGGACCAGAGGGGAACATTCAGTACTTC.